This T cell receptor (beta chain) was recorded in a study of T cell repertoires in ileal Crohn's disease. Study-wide findings and caveats: Compared with CD4 T cells, sorted CD8 cells carried more expanded clones.

Generated by immunoSEQ multiplex PCR, the TCRdb table keeps only in-frame clones and is missing some. The data show more than 6,500 clones, about two thirds seen once. Germline V gene lookup returns CDR1 SSHAT and CDR2 FNYEAQ (reference sequence). The CDR3 totals 17 residues. The J segment lost 2 bases and the V segment lost 5 bases, leaving 7 bases of the junction unmatched. This clone appeared a few times. The antigen remains undetermined. The sample was ileal tissue. The receptor was derived from an adult with Crohn's disease. The V and J genes are TRBV7-7 and TRBJ2-5; 14 bases align to TRBD2. CDR3 region: CASSPTSGRAGQETQYF. Written as DNA, the CDR3 is TGTGCCAGCAGCCCGACTAGCGGGAGGGCCGGTCAAGAGACCCAGTACTTC.